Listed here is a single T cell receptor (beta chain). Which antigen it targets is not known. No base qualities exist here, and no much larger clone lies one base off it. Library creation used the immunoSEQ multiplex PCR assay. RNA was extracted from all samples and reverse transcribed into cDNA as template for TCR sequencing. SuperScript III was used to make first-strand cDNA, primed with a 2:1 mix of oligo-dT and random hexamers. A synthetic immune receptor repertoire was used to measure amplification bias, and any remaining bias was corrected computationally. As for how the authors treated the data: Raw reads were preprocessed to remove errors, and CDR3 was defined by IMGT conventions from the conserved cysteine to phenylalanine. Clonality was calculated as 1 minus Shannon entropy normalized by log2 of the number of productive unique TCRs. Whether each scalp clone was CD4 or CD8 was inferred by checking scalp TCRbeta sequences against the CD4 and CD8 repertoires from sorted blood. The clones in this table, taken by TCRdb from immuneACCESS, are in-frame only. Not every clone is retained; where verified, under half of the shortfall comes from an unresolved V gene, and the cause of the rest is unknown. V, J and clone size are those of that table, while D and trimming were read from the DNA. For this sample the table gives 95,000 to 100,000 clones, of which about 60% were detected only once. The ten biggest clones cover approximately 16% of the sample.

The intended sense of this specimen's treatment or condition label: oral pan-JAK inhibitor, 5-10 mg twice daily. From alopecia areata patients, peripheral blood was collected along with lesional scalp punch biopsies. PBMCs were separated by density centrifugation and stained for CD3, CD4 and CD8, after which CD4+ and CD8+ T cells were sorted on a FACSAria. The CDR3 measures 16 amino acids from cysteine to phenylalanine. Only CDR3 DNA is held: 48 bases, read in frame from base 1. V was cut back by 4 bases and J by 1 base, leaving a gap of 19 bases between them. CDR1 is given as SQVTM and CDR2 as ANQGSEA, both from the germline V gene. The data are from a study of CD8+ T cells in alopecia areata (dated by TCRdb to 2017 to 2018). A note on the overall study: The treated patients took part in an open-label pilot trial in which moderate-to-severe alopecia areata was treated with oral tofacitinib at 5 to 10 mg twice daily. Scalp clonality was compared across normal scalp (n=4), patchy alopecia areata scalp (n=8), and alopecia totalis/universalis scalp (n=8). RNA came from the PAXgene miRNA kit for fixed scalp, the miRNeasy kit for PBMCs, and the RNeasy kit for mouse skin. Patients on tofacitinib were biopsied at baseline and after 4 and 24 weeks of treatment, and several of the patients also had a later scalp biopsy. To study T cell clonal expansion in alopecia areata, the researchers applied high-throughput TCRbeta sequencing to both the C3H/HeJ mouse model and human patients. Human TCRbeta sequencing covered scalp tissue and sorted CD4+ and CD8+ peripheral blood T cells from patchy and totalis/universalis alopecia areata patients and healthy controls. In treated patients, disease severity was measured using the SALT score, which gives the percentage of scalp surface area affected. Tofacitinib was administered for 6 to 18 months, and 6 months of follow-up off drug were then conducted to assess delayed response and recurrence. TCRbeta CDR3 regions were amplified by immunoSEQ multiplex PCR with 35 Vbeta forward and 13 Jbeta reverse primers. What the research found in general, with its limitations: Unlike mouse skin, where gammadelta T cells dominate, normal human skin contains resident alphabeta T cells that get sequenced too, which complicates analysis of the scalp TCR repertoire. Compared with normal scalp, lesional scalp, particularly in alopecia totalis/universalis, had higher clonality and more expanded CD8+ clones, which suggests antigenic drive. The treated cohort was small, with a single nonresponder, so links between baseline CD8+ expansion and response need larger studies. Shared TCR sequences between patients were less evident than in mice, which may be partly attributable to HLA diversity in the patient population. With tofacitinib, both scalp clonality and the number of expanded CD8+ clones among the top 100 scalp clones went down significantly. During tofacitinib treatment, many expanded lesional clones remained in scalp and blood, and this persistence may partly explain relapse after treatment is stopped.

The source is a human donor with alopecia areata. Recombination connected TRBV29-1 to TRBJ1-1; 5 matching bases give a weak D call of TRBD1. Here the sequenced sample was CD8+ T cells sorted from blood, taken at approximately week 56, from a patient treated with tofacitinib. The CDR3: CSVAGLTANPNTEAFF. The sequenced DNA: TGCAGCGTTGCTGGCTTGACAGCAAACCCGAACACTGAAGCTTTCTTT. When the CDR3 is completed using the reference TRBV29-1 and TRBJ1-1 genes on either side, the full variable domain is SAVISQKPSRDICQRGTSLTIQCQVDSQVTMMFWYRQQPGQSLTLIATANQGSEATYESGFVIDKFPISRPNLTFSTLTVSNMSPEDSSIYLCSVAGLTANPNTEAFFGQGTRLTVV.